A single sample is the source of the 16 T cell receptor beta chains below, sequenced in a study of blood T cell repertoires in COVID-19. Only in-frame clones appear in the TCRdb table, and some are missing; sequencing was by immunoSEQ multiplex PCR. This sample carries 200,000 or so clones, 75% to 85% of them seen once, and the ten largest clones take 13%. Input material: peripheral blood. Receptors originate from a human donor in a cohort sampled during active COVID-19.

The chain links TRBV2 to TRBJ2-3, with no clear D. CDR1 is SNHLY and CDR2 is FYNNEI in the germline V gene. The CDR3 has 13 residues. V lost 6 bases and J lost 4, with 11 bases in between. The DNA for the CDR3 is TGTGCCAGCAGCCCGACCAGGTCAGATACGCAGTATTTT. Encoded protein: CASSPTRSDTQYF. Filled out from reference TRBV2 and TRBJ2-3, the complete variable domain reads EPEVTQTPSHQVTQMGQEVILRCVPISNHLYFYWYRQILGQKVEFLVSFYNNEISEKSEIFDDQFSVERPDGSNFTLKIRSTKLEDSAMYFCASSPTRSDTQYFGPGTRLTVL.

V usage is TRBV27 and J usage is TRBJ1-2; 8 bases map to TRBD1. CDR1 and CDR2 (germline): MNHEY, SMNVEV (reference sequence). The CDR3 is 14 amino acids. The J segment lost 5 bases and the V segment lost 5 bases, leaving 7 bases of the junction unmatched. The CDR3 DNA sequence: TGTGCCAGCAGTATACAGGGGGTAGGGTATGGCTACACCTTC. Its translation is CASSIQGVGYGYTF.

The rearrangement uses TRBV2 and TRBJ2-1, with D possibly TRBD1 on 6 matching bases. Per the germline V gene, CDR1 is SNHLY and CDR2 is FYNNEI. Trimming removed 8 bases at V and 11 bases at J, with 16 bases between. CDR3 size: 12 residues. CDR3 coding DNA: TGTGCCAGCGAAGCCACAGGGTGGCAGCAGTTCTTC. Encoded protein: CASEATGWQQFF.

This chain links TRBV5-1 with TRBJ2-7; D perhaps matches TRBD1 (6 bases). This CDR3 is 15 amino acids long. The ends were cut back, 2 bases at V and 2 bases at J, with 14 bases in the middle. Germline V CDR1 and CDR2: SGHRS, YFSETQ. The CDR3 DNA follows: TGCGCCAGCAGCTTCGAATCTTGGGGGCCCTACGAGCAGTACTTC. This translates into CASSFESWGPYEQYF.

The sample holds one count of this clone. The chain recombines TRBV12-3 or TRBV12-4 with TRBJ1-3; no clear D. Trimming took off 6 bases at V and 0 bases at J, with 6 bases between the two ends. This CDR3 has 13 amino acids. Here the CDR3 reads CASSPISGNTIYF. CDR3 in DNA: TGTGCCAGCAGCCCAATCTCTGGAAACACCATATATTTT.

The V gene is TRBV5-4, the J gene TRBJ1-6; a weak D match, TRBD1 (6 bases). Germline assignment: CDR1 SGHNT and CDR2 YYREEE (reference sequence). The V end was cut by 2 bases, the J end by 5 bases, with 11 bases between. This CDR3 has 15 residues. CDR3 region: CASSFGQLNNSPLHF. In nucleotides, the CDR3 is TGTGCCAGCAGCTTCGGACAGTTAAATAATTCACCCCTCCACTTT.

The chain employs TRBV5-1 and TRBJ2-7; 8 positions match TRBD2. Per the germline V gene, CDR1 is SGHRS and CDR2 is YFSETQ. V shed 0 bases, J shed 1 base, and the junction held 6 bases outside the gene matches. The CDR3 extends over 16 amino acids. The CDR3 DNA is TGCGCCAGCAGCTTGGGACAAGCGGGAGCATCCTACGAGCAGTACTTC. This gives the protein CASSLGQAGASYEQYF.

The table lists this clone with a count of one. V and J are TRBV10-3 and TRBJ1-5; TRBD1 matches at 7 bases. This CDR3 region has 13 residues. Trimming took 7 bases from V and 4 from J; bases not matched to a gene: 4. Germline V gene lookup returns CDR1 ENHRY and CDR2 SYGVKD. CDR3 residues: CAIKGQTNQPQHF. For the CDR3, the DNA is TGTGCCATCAAGGGACAGACTAATCAGCCCCAGCATTTT.

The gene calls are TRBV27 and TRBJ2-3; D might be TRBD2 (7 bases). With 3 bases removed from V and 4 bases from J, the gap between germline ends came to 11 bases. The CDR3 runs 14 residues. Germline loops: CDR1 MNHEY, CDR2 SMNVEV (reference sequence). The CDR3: CASSLGGGADTQYF. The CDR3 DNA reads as TGTGCCAGCAGTTTGGGGGGGGGCGCAGATACGCAGTATTTT.

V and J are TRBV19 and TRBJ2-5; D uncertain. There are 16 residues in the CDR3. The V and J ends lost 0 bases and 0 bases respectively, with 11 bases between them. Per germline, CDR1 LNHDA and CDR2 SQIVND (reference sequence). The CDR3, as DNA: TGTGCCAGTAGTATAGACAGTGCAAAGTACCAAGAGACCCAGTACTTC. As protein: CASSIDSAKYQETQYF.

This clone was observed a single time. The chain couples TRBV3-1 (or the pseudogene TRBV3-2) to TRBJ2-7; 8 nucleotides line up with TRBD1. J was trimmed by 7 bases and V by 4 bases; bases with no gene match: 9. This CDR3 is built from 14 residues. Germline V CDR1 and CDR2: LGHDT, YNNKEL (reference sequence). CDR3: CASSPGQVDREQYF. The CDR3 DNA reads TGTGCCAGCAGCCCGGGACAGGTTGACCGGGAGCAGTACTTC.

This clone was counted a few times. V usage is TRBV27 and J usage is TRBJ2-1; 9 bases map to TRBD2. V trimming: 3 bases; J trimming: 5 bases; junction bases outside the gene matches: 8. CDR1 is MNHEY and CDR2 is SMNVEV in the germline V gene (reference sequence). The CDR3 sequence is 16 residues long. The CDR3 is CASSLEAGGFDNEQFF. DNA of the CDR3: TGTGCCAGCAGTTTGGAGGCGGGAGGGTTCGACAATGAGCAGTTCTTC.

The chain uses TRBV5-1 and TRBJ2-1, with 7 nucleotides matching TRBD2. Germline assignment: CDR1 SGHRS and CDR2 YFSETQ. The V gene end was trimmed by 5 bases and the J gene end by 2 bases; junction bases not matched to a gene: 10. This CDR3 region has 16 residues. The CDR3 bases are TGCGCCAGCAGGAGCAGGGAGGGACCCGCCTACAATGAGCAGTTCTTC. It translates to CASRSREGPAYNEQFF.

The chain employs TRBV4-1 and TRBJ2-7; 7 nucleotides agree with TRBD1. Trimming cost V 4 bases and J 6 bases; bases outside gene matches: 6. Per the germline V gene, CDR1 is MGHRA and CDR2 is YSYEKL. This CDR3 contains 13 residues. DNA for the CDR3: TGCGCCAGCAGCCCCAGACAGGGCCGCGAGCAGTACTTC. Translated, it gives CASSPRQGREQYF.

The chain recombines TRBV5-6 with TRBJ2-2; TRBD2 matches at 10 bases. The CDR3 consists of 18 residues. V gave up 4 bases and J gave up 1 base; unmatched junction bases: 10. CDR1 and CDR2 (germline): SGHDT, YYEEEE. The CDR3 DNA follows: TGTGCCAGCAGCCTCAACCCTTCTAGCGGGAGGAACACCGGGGAGCTGTTTTTT. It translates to CASSLNPSSGRNTGELFF.

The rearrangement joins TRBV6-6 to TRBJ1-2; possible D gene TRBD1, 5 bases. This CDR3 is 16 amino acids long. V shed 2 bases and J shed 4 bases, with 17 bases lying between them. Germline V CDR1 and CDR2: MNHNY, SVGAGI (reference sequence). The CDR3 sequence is CASSYLRDPGGYGYTF. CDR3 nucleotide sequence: TGTGCCAGCAGTTACCTTCGGGATCCGGGGGGCTATGGCTACACCTTC.